The sequence of this T cell receptor (beta chain) was determined in a study of identical twins. This clonotype occurred a few times. What it binds is unknown. General study findings and limits: Weaker excess sharing between twins was seen in beta out-of-frame sequences. Fewer insertions marked abundant cord blood beta clonotypes; young adult naive trended weakly, memory not at all. A cross-sectional statistical analysis, not follow-up of the same donors, supported the conclusions.

A universal primer site was added by template switching, and unique molecular identifiers were carried by the cDNA. TCRdb recomputed calls from the 5' RACE reads with MiXCR, one row per CDR3 protein. This table has about 1.7 million distinct CDR3 sequences, about 32% appearing once. The CDR3 covers 10 residues. Germline values: CDR1 DFQATT, CDR2 SNEGSKA (reference sequence). The source material was cord blood. This chain joins TRBV20-1 and TRBJ2-3; TRBD1 matches 7 bases. The sequence was obtained from a newborn girl in good health. The chain's CDR3 is CRLQGEGQYF. CDR3 nucleotides: TGCAGGCTTCAGGGGGAAGGGCAGTATTTT.